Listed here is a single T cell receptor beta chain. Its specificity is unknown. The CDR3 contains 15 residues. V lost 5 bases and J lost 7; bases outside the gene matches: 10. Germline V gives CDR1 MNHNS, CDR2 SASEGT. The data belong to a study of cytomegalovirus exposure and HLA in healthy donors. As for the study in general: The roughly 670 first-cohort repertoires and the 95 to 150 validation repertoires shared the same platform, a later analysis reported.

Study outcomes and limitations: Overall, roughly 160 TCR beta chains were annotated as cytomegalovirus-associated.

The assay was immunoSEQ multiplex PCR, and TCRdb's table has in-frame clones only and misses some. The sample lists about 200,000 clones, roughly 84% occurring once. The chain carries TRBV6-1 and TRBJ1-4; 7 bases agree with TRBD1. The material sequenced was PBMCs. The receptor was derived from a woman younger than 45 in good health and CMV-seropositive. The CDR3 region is CASSTPGQKAEKLFF. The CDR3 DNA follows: TGTGCCAGCAGTACTCCGGGACAGAAGGCTGAAAAACTGTTTTTT.